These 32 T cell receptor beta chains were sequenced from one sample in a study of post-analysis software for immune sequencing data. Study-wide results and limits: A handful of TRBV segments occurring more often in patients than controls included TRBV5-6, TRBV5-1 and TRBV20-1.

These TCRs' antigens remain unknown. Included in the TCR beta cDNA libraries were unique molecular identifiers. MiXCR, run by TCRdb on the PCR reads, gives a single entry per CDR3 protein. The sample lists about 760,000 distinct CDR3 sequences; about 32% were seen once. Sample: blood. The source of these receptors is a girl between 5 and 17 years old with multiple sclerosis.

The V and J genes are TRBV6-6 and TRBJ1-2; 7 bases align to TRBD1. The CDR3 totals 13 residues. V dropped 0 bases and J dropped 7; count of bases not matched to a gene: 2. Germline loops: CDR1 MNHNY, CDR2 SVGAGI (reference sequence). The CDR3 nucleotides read TGTGCCAGCAGTTACTCTAGGGGGCTTGGCTACACCTTC. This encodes CASSYSRGLGYTF.

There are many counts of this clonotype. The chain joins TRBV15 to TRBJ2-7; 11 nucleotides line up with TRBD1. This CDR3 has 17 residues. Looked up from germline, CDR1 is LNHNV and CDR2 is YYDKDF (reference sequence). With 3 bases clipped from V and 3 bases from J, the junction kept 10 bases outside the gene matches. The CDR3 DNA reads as TGTGCCACCAGCAGTGGTCACGGGACAGGGGGTTACTACGAGCAGTACTTC. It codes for CATSSGHGTGGYYEQYF.

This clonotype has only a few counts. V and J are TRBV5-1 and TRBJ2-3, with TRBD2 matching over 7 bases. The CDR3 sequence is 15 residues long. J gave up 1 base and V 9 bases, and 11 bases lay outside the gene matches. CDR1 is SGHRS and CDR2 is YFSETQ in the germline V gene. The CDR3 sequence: CATAPTSSGTDTQYF. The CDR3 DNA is TGCGCCACCGCACCGACTAGCTCTGGCACAGATACGCAGTATTTT.

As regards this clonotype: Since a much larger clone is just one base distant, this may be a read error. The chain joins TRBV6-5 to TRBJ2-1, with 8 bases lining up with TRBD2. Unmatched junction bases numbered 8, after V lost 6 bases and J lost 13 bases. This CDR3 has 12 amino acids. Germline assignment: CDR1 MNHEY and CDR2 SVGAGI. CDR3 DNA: TGTGCCAGCAGGGGGACTAGTGAGACCCAGTTCTTC. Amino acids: CASRGTSETQFF.

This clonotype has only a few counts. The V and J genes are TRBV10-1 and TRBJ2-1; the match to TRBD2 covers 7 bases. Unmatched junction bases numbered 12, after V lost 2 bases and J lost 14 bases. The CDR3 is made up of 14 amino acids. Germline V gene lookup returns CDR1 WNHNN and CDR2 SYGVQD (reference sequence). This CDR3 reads CASSEQPGGSIEFF. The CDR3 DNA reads TGCGCCAGCAGTGAGCAACCGGGAGGTAGCATTGAGTTCTTC.

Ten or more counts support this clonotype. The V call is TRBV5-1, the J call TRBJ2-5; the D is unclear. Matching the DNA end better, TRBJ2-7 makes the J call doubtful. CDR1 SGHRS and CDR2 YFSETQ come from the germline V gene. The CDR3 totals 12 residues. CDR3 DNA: TGCGCCAGCAGCTCCGCGGCCGACGAGCAGTACTTC. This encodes CASSSAADEQYF.

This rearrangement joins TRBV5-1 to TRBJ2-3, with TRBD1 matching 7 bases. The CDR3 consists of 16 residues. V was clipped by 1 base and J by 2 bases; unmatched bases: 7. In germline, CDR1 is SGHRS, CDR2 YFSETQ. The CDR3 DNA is TGCGCCAGCAGCTTGTCGTCGACAGGGTACACAGATACGCAGTATTTT. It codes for CASSLSSTGYTDTQYF.

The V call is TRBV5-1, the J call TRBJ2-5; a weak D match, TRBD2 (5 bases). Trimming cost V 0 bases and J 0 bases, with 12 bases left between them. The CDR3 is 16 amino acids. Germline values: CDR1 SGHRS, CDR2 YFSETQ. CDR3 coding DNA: TGCGCCAGCAGCTTGGGACTCCGGGAAAACCAAGAGACCCAGTACTTC. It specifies CASSLGLRENQETQYF.

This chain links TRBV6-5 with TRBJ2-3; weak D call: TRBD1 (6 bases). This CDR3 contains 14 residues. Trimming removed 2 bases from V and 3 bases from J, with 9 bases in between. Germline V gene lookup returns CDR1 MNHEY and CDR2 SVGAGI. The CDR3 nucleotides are TGTGCCAGCAGTTACCGACAGGTTACAGATACGCAGTATTTT. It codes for CASSYRQVTDTQYF.

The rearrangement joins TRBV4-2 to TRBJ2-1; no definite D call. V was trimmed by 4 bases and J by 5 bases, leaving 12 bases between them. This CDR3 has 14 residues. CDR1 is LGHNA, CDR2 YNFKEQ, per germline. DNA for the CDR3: TGTGCCAGCAGCCCCGGCCTGGCTAACAATGAGCAGTTCTTC. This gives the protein CASSPGLANNEQFF.

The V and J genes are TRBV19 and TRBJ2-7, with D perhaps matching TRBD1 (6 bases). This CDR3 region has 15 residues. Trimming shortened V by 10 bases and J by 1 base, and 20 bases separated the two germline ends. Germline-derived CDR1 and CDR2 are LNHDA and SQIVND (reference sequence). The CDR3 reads CATGQGFLGSYEQYF. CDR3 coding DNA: TGTGCCACTGGGCAGGGGTTTTTGGGATCCTACGAGCAGTACTTC. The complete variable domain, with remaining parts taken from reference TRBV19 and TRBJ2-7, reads DGGITQSPKYLFRKEGQNVTLSCEQNLNHDAMYWYRQDPGQGLRLIYYSQIVNDFQKGDIAEGYSVSREKKESFPLTVTSAQKNPTAFYLCATGQGFLGSYEQYFGPGTRLTVT.

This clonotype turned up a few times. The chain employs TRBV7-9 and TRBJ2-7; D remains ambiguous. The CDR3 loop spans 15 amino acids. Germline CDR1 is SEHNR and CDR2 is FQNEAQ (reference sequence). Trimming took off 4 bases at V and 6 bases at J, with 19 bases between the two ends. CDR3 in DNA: TGTGCCAGCAGCTCCTTGTTGGCTGTTGCGAGCGAGCAGTACTTC. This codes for CASSSLLAVASEQYF.

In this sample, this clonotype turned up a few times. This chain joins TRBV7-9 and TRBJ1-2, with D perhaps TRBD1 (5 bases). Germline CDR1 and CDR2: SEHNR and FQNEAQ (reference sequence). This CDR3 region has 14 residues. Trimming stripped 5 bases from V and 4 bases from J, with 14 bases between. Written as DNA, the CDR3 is TGTGCCAGCAGCCCACCGGGACCGCTCTATGGCTACACCTTC. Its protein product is CASSPPGPLYGYTF.

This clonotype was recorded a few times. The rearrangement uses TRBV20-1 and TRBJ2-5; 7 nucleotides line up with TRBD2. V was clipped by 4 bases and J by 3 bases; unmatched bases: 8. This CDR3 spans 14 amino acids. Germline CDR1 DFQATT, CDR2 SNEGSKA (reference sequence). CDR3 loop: CSATAWRGKETQYF. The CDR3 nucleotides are TGCAGTGCTACCGCTTGGCGGGGGAAAGAGACCCAGTACTTC.

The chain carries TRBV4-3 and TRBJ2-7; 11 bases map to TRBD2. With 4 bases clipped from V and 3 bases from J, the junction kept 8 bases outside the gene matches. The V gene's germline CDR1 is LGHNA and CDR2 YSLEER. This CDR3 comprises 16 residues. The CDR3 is CASSRGLAGGVYEQYF. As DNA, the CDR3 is TGCGCCAGCAGCCGAGGTTTAGCGGGAGGGGTCTACGAGCAGTACTTC.

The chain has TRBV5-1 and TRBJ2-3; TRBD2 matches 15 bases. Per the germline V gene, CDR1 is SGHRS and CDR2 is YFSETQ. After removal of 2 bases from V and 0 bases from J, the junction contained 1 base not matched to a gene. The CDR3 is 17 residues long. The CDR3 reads CASSFGTSGRSTDTQYF. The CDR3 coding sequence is TGCGCCAGCAGCTTCGGGACTAGCGGGAGGAGCACAGATACGCAGTATTTT.

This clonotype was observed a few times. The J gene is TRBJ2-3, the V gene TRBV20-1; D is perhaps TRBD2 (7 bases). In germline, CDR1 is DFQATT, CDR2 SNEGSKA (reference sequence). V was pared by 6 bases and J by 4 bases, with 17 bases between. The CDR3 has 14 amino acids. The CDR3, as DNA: TGCAGTGCCAACGGAGGGGGGGCGCCAGATACGCAGTATTTT. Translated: CSANGGGAPDTQYF.

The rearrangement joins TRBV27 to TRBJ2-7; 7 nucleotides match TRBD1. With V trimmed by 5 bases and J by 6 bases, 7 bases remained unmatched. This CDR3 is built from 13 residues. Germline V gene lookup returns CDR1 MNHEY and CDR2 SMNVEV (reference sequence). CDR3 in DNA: TGTGCCAGCAGTCTGGGACAGCGGAGCGAGCAGTACTTC. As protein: CASSLGQRSEQYF.

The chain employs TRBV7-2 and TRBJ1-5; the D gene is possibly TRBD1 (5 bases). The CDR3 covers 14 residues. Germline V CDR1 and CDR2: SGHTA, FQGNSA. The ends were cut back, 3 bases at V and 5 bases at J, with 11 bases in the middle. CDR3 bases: TGTGCCAGCAGCTTTGGGGGAAGGGATCAGCCCCAGCATTTT. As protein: CASSFGGRDQPQHF.

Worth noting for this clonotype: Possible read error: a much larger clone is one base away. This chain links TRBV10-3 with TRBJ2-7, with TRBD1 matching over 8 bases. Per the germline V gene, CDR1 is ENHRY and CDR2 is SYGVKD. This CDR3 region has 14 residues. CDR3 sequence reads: CVISVTGATYEQYF. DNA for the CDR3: TGTGTCATCAGTGTGACAGGGGCCACCTACGAGCAGTACTTC.

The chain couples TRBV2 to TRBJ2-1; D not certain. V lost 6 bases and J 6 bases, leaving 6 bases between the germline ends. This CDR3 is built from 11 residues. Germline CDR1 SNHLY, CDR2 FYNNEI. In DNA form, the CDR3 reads TGTGCCAGCAGGTTGATCAATGAGCAGTTCTTC. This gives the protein CASRLINEQFF.

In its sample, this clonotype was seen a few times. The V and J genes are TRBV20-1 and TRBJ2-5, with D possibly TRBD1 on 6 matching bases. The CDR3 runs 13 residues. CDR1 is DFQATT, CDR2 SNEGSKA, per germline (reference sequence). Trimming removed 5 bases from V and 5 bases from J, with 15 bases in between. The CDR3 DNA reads TGCAGTGCTGGGGGCAGGGGTGGGGAGACCCAGTACTTC. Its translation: CSAGGRGGETQYF.

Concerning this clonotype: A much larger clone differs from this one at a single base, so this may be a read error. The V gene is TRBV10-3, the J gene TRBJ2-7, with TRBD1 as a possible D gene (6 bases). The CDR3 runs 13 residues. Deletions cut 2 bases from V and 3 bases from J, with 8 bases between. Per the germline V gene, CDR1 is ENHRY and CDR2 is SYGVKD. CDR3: CAISEPTGYEQYF. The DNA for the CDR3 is TGTGCCATCAGTGAGCCGACAGGCTACGAGCAGTACTTC.

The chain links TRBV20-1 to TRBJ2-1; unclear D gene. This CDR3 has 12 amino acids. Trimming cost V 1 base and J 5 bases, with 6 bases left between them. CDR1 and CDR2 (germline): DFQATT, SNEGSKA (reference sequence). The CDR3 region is CSARAPNNEQFF. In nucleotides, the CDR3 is TGCAGTGCTAGAGCGCCTAACAATGAGCAGTTCTTC.

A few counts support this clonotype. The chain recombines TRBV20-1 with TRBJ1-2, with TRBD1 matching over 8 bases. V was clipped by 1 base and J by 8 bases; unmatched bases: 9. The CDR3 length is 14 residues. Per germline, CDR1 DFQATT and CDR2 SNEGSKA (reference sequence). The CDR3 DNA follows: TGCAGTGCTAGAGGTGGACAGGGACCTGACGGCTACACCTTC. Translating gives CSARGGQGPDGYTF.

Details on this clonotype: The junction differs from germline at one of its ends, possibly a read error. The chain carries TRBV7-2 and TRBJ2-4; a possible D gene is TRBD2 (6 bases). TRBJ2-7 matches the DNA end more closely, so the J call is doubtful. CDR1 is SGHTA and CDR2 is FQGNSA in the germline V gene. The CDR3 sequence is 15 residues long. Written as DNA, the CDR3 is TGTGCCAGCAACTTAGACTCGTGGGGGGAATACGAGCAGTACTTC. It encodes CASNLDSWGEYEQYF.

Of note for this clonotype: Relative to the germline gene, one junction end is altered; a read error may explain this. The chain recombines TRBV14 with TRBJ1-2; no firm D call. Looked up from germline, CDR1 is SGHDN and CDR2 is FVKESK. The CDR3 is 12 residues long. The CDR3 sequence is CAGSQHPWGYTF. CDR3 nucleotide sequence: TGTGCCGGCAGCCAACATCCGTGGGGCTACACCTTC.

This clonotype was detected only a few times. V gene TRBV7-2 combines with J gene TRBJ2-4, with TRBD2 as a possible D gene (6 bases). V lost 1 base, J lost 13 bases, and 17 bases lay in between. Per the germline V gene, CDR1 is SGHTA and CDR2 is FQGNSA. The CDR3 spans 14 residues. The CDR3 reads CASSLDRRGGEQYF. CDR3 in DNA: TGTGCCAGCAGCTTAGACAGGAGGGGTGGGGAGCAGTACTTC. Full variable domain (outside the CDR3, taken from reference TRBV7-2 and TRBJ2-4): GAGVSQSPSNKVTEKGKDVELRCDPISGHTALYWYRQSLGQGLEFLIYFQGNSAPDKSGLPSDRFSAERTGGSVSTLTIQRTQQEDSAVYLCASSLDRRGGEQYFGAGTRLSVL.

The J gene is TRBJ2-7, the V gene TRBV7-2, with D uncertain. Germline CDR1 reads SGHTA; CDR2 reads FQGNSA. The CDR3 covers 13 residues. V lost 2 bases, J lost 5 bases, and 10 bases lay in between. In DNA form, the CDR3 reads TGTGCCAGCAGCTTACGGTCCCGGAACGAGCAGTACTTC. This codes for CASSLRSRNEQYF.

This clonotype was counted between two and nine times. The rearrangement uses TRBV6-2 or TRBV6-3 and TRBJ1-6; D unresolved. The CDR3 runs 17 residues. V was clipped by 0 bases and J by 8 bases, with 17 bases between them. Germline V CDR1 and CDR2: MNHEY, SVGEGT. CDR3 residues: CASSYSAGDRMDSPLHF. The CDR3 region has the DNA TGTGCCAGCAGTTACTCTGCAGGAGATCGTATGGATTCACCCCTCCACTTT.

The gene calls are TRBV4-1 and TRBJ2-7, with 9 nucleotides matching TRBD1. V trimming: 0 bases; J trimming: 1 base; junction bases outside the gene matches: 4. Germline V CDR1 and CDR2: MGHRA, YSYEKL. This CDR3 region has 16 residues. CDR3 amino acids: CASSQDPGQGSYEQYF. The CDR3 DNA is TGCGCCAGCAGCCAAGATCCGGGACAGGGTTCCTACGAGCAGTACTTC.

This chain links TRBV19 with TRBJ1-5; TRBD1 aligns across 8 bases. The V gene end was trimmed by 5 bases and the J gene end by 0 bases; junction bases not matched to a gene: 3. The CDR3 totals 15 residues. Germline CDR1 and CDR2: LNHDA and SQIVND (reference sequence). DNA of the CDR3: TGTGCCAGTAGTCAGACAGGGGATAGCAATCAGCCCCAGCATTTT. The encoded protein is CASSQTGDSNQPQHF.